This T cell receptor beta chain was sequenced in a study of blood T cell repertoires in COVID-19. This clone was detected once. Germline CDR1 SGDLS, CDR2 YYNGEE. The CDR3 extends over 15 amino acids. The J segment lost 8 bases and the V segment lost 4 bases, leaving 9 bases of the junction unmatched. TCRdb's copy holds only in-frame clones and misses some; the assay was immunoSEQ multiplex PCR. The repertoire holds some 170,000 clones, with over 80% as singletons. The TCR sequence derives from a woman aged 50 to 60 with acute or convalescent COVID-19. The sequencing input was peripheral blood. The chain employs TRBV9 and TRBJ1-4; the match to TRBD1 covers 9 bases. CDR3 coding DNA: TGTGCCAGCAGCACGAGAGGACAGGGGAGGGAAAAACTGTTTTTT. It specifies CASSTRGQGREKLFF. Variable domain in full (rest from reference TRBV9 and TRBJ1-4): DSGVTQTPKHLITATGQRVTLRCSPRSGDLSVYWYQQSLDQGLQFLIQYYNGEERAKGNILERFSAQQFPDLHSELNLSSLELGDSALYFCASSTRGQGREKLFFGSGTQLSVL.